Listed below are T cell receptor beta chains from one sample, sequenced in a study of T cell repertoires in cytomegalovirus infection. Their specific antigens are unknown. TCRdb redid the calling of the reads with MiXCR, one entry per CDR3 protein. The sample lists about a million distinct CDR3 sequences; around 32% were seen once. The input for sequencing was cultured CD8+ T cells from PBMCs, taken from culture after CMV antigen stimulation. These receptors came from a human donor in good health (CMV status not recorded). Some clones in this sample may be carry-over from other donors' samples. Each CDR3 is given with its conserved first and last residue.

16 | TRBJ1-5 | TRBV7-6 | CASSLGPDYSNQPQHF
15 | TRBJ1-1 | TRBV19 | CASSDPRTGGTEAFF
16 | TRBJ1-1 | TRBV7-8 | CASSLGVGQGKTEAFF
16 | TRBJ1-3 | TRBV18 | CASSPTGPAPGNTIYF
15 | TRBJ1-4 | TRBV12-3/TRBV12-4 | CASSFQGGRGEKLFF
15 | TRBJ2-7 | TRBV4-1 | CASSLGYLTAYEQYF
15 | TRBJ1-1 | TRBV7-2 | CASSLYLGINTEAFF
10 | TRBJ1-2 | TRBV20-1 | CSAREQRYTF
17 | TRBJ2-1 | TRBV28 | CASSSRPRDTPYNEQFF
15 | TRBJ1-4 | TRBV19 | CASSIGTALNEKLFF
16 | TRBJ2-3 | TRBV11-2 | CASSAWTSGGGNTQYF
18 | TRBJ2-7 | TRBV13 | CASSLGRLTDRGFYEQYF
14 | TRBJ2-7 | TRBV13 | CASSYGTNNYEQYF
16 | TRBJ2-2 | TRBV12-3/TRBV12-4 | CASSTWMVANTGELFF
14 | TRBJ1-1 | TRBV19 | CASSPRLENTEAFF
16 | TRBJ1-3 | TRBV7-7 | CASSWPGQGPGNTIYF
14 | TRBJ1-5 | TRBV9 | CASSVGGGYQPQHF
11 | TRBJ1-1 | TRBV20-1 | CSARGLTEAFF
12 | TRBJ2-5 | TRBV10-3 | CAISDEGESQYF
21 | TRBJ1-1 | TRBV12-3/TRBV12-4 | CASRNTILPRDRGNMNTEAFF
13 | TRBJ1-2 | TRBV28 | CASSSLRGPGYTF
14 | TRBJ2-7 | TRBV6-1 | CASSEGPETYEQYF
15 | TRBJ1-2 | TRBV7-9 | CASSLAGRVYGGYTF
13 | TRBJ2-7 | TRBV20-1 | CSARGKGAYEQYF
18 | TRBJ2-5 | TRBV9 | CASSVASRQTGNQETQYF
17 | TRBJ1-2 | TRBV5-1 | CASSFSYVSKGYYGYTF
13 | TRBJ2-1 | TRBV2 | CASSGGNLNEQFF
15 | TRBJ2-3 | TRBV11-2 | CACQPAGGYTDTQYF
14 | TRBJ2-7 | TRBV10-2 | CASSGGELSYEQYF
15 | TRBJ1-1 | TRBV12-3/TRBV12-4 | CASSLTGGDSTEAFF
16 | TRBJ2-2 | TRBV7-9 | CASSEPGQPNTGELFF
13 | TRBJ1-2 | TRBV2 | CASSGSRADGYTF
16 | TRBJ1-1 | TRBV12-3/TRBV12-4 | CASSLSYGQPNTEAFF
15 | TRBJ2-5 | TRBV6-1 | CASSEYRGGQETQYF
18 | TRBJ2-1 | TRBV24-1 | CATSSRTSGGPSYNEQFF
17 | TRBJ2-5 | TRBV28 | CASSPPWTSGTQETQYF
19 | TRBJ2-2 | TRBV4-1 | CASSQFRTSGGQNTGELFF
14 | TRBJ1-5 | TRBV5-6 | CASSLAGVHQPQHF
15 | TRBJ2-7 | TRBV5-5 | CASSLTPLSSYEQYF
11 | TRBJ1-2 | TRBV7-9 | CASSFGSGYTF
12 | TRBJ1-3 | TRBV7-8 | CASSQRRNTIYF
15 | TRBJ2-1 | TRBV6-1 | CASSEALGGYNEQFF
14 | TRBJ1-5 | TRBV12-3/TRBV12-4 | CASRGGGVNQPQHF
14 | TRBJ1-2 | TRBV27 | CASSLRDSYYGYTF
16 | TRBJ1-3 | TRBV14 | CASSLVRGWPGNTIYF
13 | TRBJ1-2 | TRBV20-1 | CSARQGTPDGYTF
15 | TRBJ1-6 | TRBV12-3/TRBV12-4 | CASTTGTGGFSPLHF
17 | TRBJ1-3 | TRBV7-2 | CASSLYGPGYSGNTIYF
12 | TRBJ1-2 | TRBV29-1 | CSVDHEAYGYTF
13 | TRBJ2-1 | TRBV7-2 | CASSPPLREEQFF
13 | TRBJ1-1 | TRBV28 | CASRPAAHTEAFF
15 | TRBJ1-3 | TRBV10-3 | CAISESFSSGNTIYF
14 | TRBJ1-1 | TRBV5-5 | CASSPGGSATEAFF